The 26 T cell receptor beta chains below come from one sample, sequenced in a study of T cell changes during pregnancy in multiple sclerosis. TCRdb's copy holds only in-frame clones and misses some; the assay was immunoSEQ multiplex PCR. Of about 56,000 clones listed, 75% to 90% are singletons. Sequencing used peripheral blood, obtained after pregnancy. These receptors were taken from a female donor with multiple sclerosis, enrolled in a pregnancy study.

This sequence joins TRBV4-1 and TRBJ2-5, with TRBD1 matching 7 bases. CDR1 MGHRA and CDR2 YSYEKL come from the germline V gene. The V gene end was trimmed by 6 bases and the J gene end by 3 bases; junction bases not matched to a gene: 10. The CDR3 covers 15 residues. CDR3 coding DNA: TGCGCCAGCAGACTCCTGGGGACAGCAAAAGAGACCCAGTACTTC. This gives the protein CASRLLGTAKETQYF.

The chain recombines TRBV6-5 with TRBJ2-5; 13 bases match TRBD2. The CDR3 length is 15 residues. CDR1 is MNHEY and CDR2 is SVGAGI in the germline V gene. Trimming took 6 bases from V and 5 from J; bases not matched to a gene: 6. This CDR3 is CASSQTTSGGETQYF. The CDR3 DNA reads TGTGCCAGCAGCCAAACGACTAGCGGGGGGGAGACCCAGTACTTC.

The chain has TRBV2 and TRBJ2-2; the D is unclear. The germline V and J ends were trimmed by 5 bases and 6 bases, with 7 bases remaining between them. Germline CDR1 and CDR2: SNHLY and FYNNEI. The CDR3 has 12 amino acids. The CDR3 DNA follows: TGTGCCAGCAGTTACATCCCCGGGGAGCTGTTTTTT. Its protein product is CASSYIPGELFF. Looking up the rest from reference TRBV2 and TRBJ2-2 gives the full variable domain: EPEVTQTPSHQVTQMGQEVILRCVPISNHLYFYWYRQILGQKVEFLVSFYNNEISEKSEIFDDQFSVERPDGSNFTLKIRSTKLEDSAMYFCASSYIPGELFFGEGSRLTVL.

Only one count was recorded for this clone. The chain has TRBV7-3 and TRBJ2-5, with 9 bases fitting TRBD2. Trimming at V came to 1 base and at J to 7 bases, leaving 7 bases not matched to a gene. This CDR3 comprises 15 residues. Germline V gene sequence: CDR1 SGHTA, CDR2 FQGTGA. The CDR3 bases are TGTGCCAGCAGCTTAAGAGGCGGGGGGGAAGGGACCCAGTACTTC. Its protein product is CASSLRGGGEGTQYF.

The rearrangement uses TRBV4-1 and TRBJ1-4; D unclear. Germline V CDR1 and CDR2: MGHRA, YSYEKL. This CDR3 has 16 amino acids. The V end was cut by 3 bases, the J end by 6 bases, with 17 bases between. The CDR3 protein is CASSHQVRQLDEKLFF. In DNA form, the CDR3 reads TGCGCCAGCAGCCATCAAGTACGCCAACTTGATGAAAAACTGTTTTTT.

This clone appeared once. The chain is built from TRBV19 and TRBJ1-1, with D uncertain. Germline V gives CDR1 LNHDA, CDR2 SQIVND (reference sequence). The CDR3 covers 15 residues. V was clipped by 5 bases and J by 3 bases, with 16 bases between them. The CDR3 nucleotides are TGTGCCAGTAGTCCCTCCGGTCAGGTCTACACTGAAGCTTTCTTT. This gives the protein CASSPSGQVYTEAFF.

V is TRBV4-1 and J is TRBJ2-5, with D hard to call. Trimming removed 2 bases from V and 4 bases from J, with 14 bases in between. Per germline, CDR1 MGHRA and CDR2 YSYEKL. The CDR3 has 15 amino acids. The CDR3 sequence: CASSQSPPPRETQYF. The CDR3 DNA reads TGCGCCAGCAGCCAAAGCCCCCCCCCTCGAGAGACCCAGTACTTC.

CDR3 residues: CASSFPGQGSYEQYF. The CDR3 DNA is TGTGCCAGCAGCTTCCCGGGACAGGGCTCCTACGAGCAGTACTTC. The chain employs TRBV7-9 and TRBJ2-7, with 9 bases matching TRBD1. Trimming cost V 3 bases and J 0 bases; bases outside gene matches: 3. The CDR3 has 15 residues. Germline V gives CDR1 SEHNR, CDR2 FQNEAQ (reference sequence).

The chain joins TRBV19 to TRBJ2-3, with 7 bases matching TRBD1. Germline V lookup: CDR1 LNHDA, CDR2 SQIVND (reference sequence). There are 14 residues in the CDR3. The V gene end was trimmed by 6 bases and the J gene end by 5 bases; junction bases not matched to a gene: 8. The CDR3 nucleotides read TGTGCCAGTAGCACCTACAGGGGTCAAGATACGCAGTATTTT. It translates to CASSTYRGQDTQYF.

This chain joins TRBV9 and TRBJ2-5; the match to TRBD2 covers 16 bases. V shed 2 bases and J 5 bases; nucleotides not matched to a gene: 6. The CDR3 loop spans 17 amino acids. Germline-derived CDR1 and CDR2 are SGDLS and YYNGEE. CDR3 coding DNA: TGTGCCAGCAGCGTTGGGACTAGCGGGGGGGCGCAGGAGACCCAGTACTTC. Protein: CASSVGTSGGAQETQYF.

This chain connects TRBV7-2 to TRBJ2-3, with 9 bases that match TRBD2. From germline, CDR1 is SGHTA and CDR2 FQGNSA. Unmatched junction bases numbered 8, after V lost 2 bases and J lost 8 bases. The CDR3 sequence is 15 residues long. CDR3 sequence: CASSLLRGGLGTQYF. CDR3 nucleotide sequence: TGTGCCAGCAGCTTACTGCGGGGGGGCCTCGGTACGCAGTATTTT.

The CDR3 sequence is CAWSPGQGAIGYTF. CDR3 DNA sequence: TGTGCCTGGAGTCCGGGACAGGGGGCGATAGGCTACACCTTC. V is TRBV30 and J is TRBJ1-2; 12 bases agree with TRBD1. Germline values: CDR1 GTSNPN, CDR2 SVGIG (reference sequence). V shed 2 bases and J 8 bases; nucleotides not matched to a gene: 6. This CDR3 is built from 14 residues.

This clone came up a few times. The chain links TRBV7-2 to TRBJ1-2, with D maybe TRBD1 (5 bases). The V gene's germline CDR1 is SGHTA and CDR2 FQGNSA. Trimming shortened V by 3 bases and J by 0 bases, and 14 bases separated the two germline ends. This CDR3 has 16 residues. The DNA for the CDR3 is TGTGCCAGCAGCTTTAGCAGGGATCGAACTAACTATGGCTACACCTTC. This encodes CASSFSRDRTNYGYTF.

This chain uses TRBV10-2 with TRBJ1-4; 7 bases map to TRBD1. With V trimmed by 4 bases and J by 5 bases, 1 base remained unmatched. The CDR3 has 13 residues. Germline assignment: CDR1 WSHSY and CDR2 SAAADI. The CDR3 sequence is CASSVQGNEKLFF. In DNA form, the CDR3 reads TGCGCCAGCAGTGTACAGGGGAATGAAAAACTGTTTTTT.

This chain joins TRBV19 and TRBJ2-5; perhaps TRBD1 as D (5 bases). The ends were cut back, 0 bases at V and 7 bases at J, with 12 bases in the middle. Germline V lookup: CDR1 LNHDA, CDR2 SQIVND (reference sequence). The length of the CDR3 is 14 residues. CDR3 residues: CASSIEVGTGTQYF. The CDR3 region has the DNA TGTGCCAGTAGTATAGAGGTCGGCACAGGGACCCAGTACTTC.

V and J are TRBV7-9 and TRBJ1-1; D not certain. The CDR3 runs to 12 residues. Germline V gene data show CDR1 as SEHNR and CDR2 as FQNEAQ (reference sequence). V shed 10 bases and J shed 0 bases, with 9 bases lying between them. The CDR3 reads CATQRLNTEAFF. CDR3 sequence (DNA): TGTGCCACCCAGAGGTTGAACACTGAAGCTTTCTTT.

This clone was seen just once. The gene calls are TRBV27 and TRBJ2-7; weak D call: TRBD2 (5 bases). Between the trimmed V and J ends, which lost 6 bases and 3 bases, there was a span of 6 bases. Germline lookup yields CDR1 MNHEY and CDR2 SMNVEV (reference sequence). There are 11 residues in the CDR3. CDR3 region: CASSEGYEQYF. CDR3 sequence (DNA): TGTGCCAGCAGCGAGGGCTACGAGCAGTACTTC.

The chain employs TRBV30 and TRBJ1-2, with 9 bases aligning to TRBD1. This CDR3 has 13 amino acids. Germline CDR1 GTSNPN, CDR2 SVGIG (reference sequence). With 0 bases clipped from V and 5 bases from J, the junction kept 1 base outside the gene matches. CDR3 nucleotides: TGTGCCTGGAGTGTAGGACAGGGGTATGGCTACACCTTC. Translating gives CAWSVGQGYGYTF.

The chain employs TRBV29-1 and TRBJ1-6; 7 bases agree with TRBD1. This CDR3 is 14 amino acids long. The V segment lost 4 bases and the J segment 7 bases; nucleotides outside the gene matches: 7. Germline values: CDR1 SQVTM, CDR2 ANQGSEA. CDR3 residues: CSVGETGPNSPLHF. CDR3 in DNA: TGCAGCGTTGGGGAGACAGGGCCAAATTCACCCCTCCACTTT.

This clone appeared once. The J gene is TRBJ2-7, the V gene TRBV28, with 9 bases lining up with TRBD1. CDR3 length equals 13 residues. Per the germline V gene, CDR1 is MDHEN and CDR2 is SYDVKM. With V trimmed by 7 bases and J by 2 bases, 3 bases remained unmatched. The DNA for the CDR3 is TGTGCCAGCATTCGGACAGGGGCCTACGAGCAGTACTTC. Its protein is CASIRTGAYEQYF.

V gene TRBV19 combines with J gene TRBJ2-5; D remains unclear. CDR1 is LNHDA and CDR2 is SQIVND in the germline V gene (reference sequence). Trimming left V 5 bases short and J 2 bases short, with 9 bases between. The CDR3 covers 13 residues. CDR3 sequence: CASSAGRQETQYF. In DNA form, the CDR3 reads TGTGCCAGTAGTGCAGGTCGTCAAGAGACCCAGTACTTC. The whole variable domain, remainder taken from reference TRBV19 and TRBJ2-5, is DGGITQSPKYLFRKEGQNVTLSCEQNLNHDAMYWYRQDPGQGLRLIYYSQIVNDFQKGDIAEGYSVSREKKESFPLTVTSAQKNPTAFYLCASSAGRQETQYFGPGTRLLVL.

The chain joins TRBV27 to TRBJ2-3; D remains unclear. The ends were cut back, 2 bases at V and 3 bases at J, with 12 bases in the middle. Germline CDR1 is MNHEY and CDR2 is SMNVEV (reference sequence). The CDR3 has 15 amino acids. CDR3 amino acids: CASSLAALGTDTQYF. CDR3 coding DNA: TGTGCCAGCAGTTTAGCGGCTCTAGGTACAGATACGCAGTATTTT.

This chain links TRBV2 with TRBJ1-2; TRBD1 aligns across 8 bases. The CDR3 has 14 amino acids. Germline CDR1 reads SNHLY; CDR2 reads FYNNEI. V was clipped by 4 bases and J by 5 bases; unmatched bases: 6. This chain's CDR3 is CASSGQGPSYGYTF. For the CDR3, the DNA is TGTGCCAGCAGTGGACAGGGGCCCTCATATGGCTACACCTTC.

The chain employs TRBV2 and TRBJ1-1; perhaps TRBD1 as D (6 bases). The CDR3 contains 13 residues. CDR1 is SNHLY and CDR2 is FYNNEI in the germline V gene. V lost 8 bases and J lost 3, with 13 bases in between. CDR3 DNA sequence: TGTGCCAGCCTGGACAGAGAATACACTGAAGCTTTCTTT. Protein product: CASLDREYTEAFF.

The chain recombines TRBV28 with TRBJ2-7, with 9 nucleotides matching TRBD1. Trimming at V came to 8 bases and at J to 2 bases, leaving 4 bases not matched to a gene. The germline V gene has CDR1 MDHEN and CDR2 SYDVKM. There are 13 residues in the CDR3. In nucleotides, the CDR3 is TGTGCCAGCTCAGGGACAGGGACCTACGAGCAGTACTTC. It codes for CASSGTGTYEQYF.

The genes are TRBV10-3 and TRBJ1-1; D possibly corresponds to TRBD1 (5 bases). The CDR3 contains 12 residues. Per the germline V gene, CDR1 is ENHRY and CDR2 is SYGVKD. Trimming took 10 bases from V and 0 from J, leaving 9 bases between them. DNA of the CDR3: TGTGCCACAGGACAACTGAACACTGAAGCTTTCTTT. Encoded protein: CATGQLNTEAFF.